This T cell receptor (beta chain) was captured in a study of T-cell reconstitution after alpha-beta-depleted transplantation in children. The table lists this clonotype with a few counts. For TCRbeta, the library was prepared with unique molecular identifiers. Via MiXCR, TCRdb re-called the PCR reads, giving one row per CDR3 protein. Here the sample spans about 500,000 distinct CDR3 sequences, 32% being singletons. The CDR3 contains 15 residues. From germline, CDR1 is SGHTA and CDR2 FQGNSA. The ends lost 2 bases at V and 7 bases at J; junction bases unmatched: 6. This sequence was found in a human donor who donated a stem cell graft to a child with aplastic anemia. The chain joins TRBV7-2 to TRBJ1-5, with 9 bases lining up with TRBD1. Sequencing used PBMCs from the stem cell graft donor, obtained from the stem cell graft. The CDR3 sequence: CASSLIWDREQPQHF. CDR3 in DNA: TGTGCCAGCAGCTTAATTTGGGACAGGGAACAGCCCCAGCATTTT.